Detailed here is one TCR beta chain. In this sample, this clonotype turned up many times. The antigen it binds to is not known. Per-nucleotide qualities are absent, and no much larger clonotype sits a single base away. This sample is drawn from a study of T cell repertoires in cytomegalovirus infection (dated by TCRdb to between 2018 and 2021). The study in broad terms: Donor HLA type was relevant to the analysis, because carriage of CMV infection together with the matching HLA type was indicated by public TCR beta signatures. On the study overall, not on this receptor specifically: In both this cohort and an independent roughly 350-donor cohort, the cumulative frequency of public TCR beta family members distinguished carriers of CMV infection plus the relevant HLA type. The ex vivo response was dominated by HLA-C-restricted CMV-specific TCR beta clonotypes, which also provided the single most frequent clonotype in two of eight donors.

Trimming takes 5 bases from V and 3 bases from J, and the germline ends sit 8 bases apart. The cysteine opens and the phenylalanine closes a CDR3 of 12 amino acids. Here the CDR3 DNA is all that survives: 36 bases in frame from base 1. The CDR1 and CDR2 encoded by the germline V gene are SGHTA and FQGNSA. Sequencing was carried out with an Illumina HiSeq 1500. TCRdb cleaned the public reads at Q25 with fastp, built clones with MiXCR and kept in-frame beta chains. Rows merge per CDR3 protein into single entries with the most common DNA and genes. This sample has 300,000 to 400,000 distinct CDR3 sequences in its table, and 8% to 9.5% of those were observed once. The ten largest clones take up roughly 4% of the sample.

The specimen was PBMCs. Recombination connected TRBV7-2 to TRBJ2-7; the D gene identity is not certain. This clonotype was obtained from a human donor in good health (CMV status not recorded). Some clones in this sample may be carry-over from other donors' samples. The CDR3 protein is CASSAPVYEQYF. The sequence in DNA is TGTGCCAGCAGCGCCCCTGTCTACGAGCAGTACTTC. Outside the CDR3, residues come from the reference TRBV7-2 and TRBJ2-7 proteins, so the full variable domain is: GAGVSQSPSNKVTEKGKDVELRCDPISGHTALYWYRQSLGQGLEFLIYFQGNSAPDKSGLPSDRFSAERTGGSVSTLTIQRTQQEDSAVYLCASSAPVYEQYFGPGTRLTVT.